One and the same sample provided the 13 T cell receptor beta chains below, sequenced in a study of vaccination and CD4 T cells after COVID-19. The Oncomine TCR Beta short-read assay was applied to DNA of cultured CD4+ T cells. TCRdb passed the PCR reads through MiXCR, listing each CDR3 protein once. In the table there are more than 9,000 distinct CDR3 sequences, around a quarter of which are singletons. Treatment defined: approximately nine-day PBMC culture with coronavirus spike peptide pools or control peptides (ViraFEST assay). Their antigens remain unidentified. The sequencing here drew on CD4+ T cells from blood, cultured in vitro, taken before SARS-CoV-2 vaccination. These receptors originate from a human donor who received a COVID-19 vaccine.

This rearrangement joins TRBV11-2 to TRBJ2-1; 7 bases agree with TRBD2. Germline lookup yields CDR1 SGHAT and CDR2 FQNNGV. V shed 2 bases and J 5 bases; nucleotides not matched to a gene: 6. The length of the CDR3 is 15 residues. CDR3: CASSLTGGGNNEQFF. The CDR3 nucleotides are TGTGCCAGCAGCTTAACGGGCGGGGGAAACAATGAGCAGTTCTTC.

In its sample, this clonotype ranks as medium-sized (0.01 to 0.1%). The chain is built from TRBV15 and TRBJ1-5; D is unresolved. The CDR3 consists of 16 residues. CDR1 and CDR2 (germline): LNHNV, YYDKDF (reference sequence). Trimming pared 3 bases from V and 3 bases from J, leaving 15 bases between. CDR3 nucleotide sequence: TGTGCCACCAGCAGTTCTGAGGGCAGGTTCAATCAGCCCCAGCATTTT. It translates to CATSSSEGRFNQPQHF.

The chain employs TRBV30 and TRBJ1-3, with TRBD1 matching over 7 bases. Losses at the gene ends were 5 bases for V and 5 bases for J; bases not matched to a gene: 6. The CDR3 is made up of 13 amino acids. CDR1 GTSNPN and CDR2 SVGIG come from the germline V gene (reference sequence). The CDR3 here is CAWSGGGRNTIYF. The CDR3 nucleotides are TGTGCCTGGTCAGGAGGGGGCCGAAACACCATATATTTT.

The chain has TRBV20-1 and TRBJ2-5; TRBD1 aligns across 8 bases. The CDR3 totals 14 residues. V dropped 6 bases and J dropped 4; count of bases not matched to a gene: 10. The V gene's germline CDR1 is DFQATT and CDR2 SNEGSKA (reference sequence). The CDR3 here is CSADIMTGAETQYF. The CDR3 DNA follows: TGCAGTGCCGACATAATGACAGGGGCAGAGACCCAGTACTTC.

By share of the sample, this clonotype is medium-sized. The chain carries TRBV27 and TRBJ1-1; weak D call: TRBD1 (5 bases). Trimming removed 5 bases at V and 8 bases at J, with 18 bases between. Germline CDR1 and CDR2: MNHEY and SMNVEV (reference sequence). The CDR3 loop spans 14 amino acids. The CDR3 region is CASSERARTGEAFF. The CDR3 DNA reads as TGTGCCAGCAGTGAACGAGCCCGAACAGGCGAAGCTTTCTTT.

The chain has TRBV23-1 and TRBJ1-2, with D unclear. TRBV23-1 is reported as an ORF; its role is uncertain. The CDR3 has 17 amino acids. The V gene lost 2 bases and the J gene lost 2 bases, with 18 bases spanning the gap. The CDR3 loop reads CASSQRQATCLNYGYTF. The CDR3, as DNA: TGCGCCAGCAGTCAACGGCAGGCGACCTGCTTGAACTATGGCTACACCTTC.

This clonotype was observed a handful of times. This chain connects TRBV20-1 to TRBJ1-4; 8 bases fit TRBD1. The CDR3 has 14 amino acids. V trimming: 1 base; J trimming: 8 bases; junction bases outside the gene matches: 6. Germline-derived CDR1 and CDR2 are DFQATT and SNEGSKA (reference sequence). The CDR3 sequence is CSARVRTGREKLFF. The CDR3 bases are TGCAGTGCTAGAGTGCGGACAGGGAGGGAAAAACTGTTTTTT.

V gene TRBV14 combines with J gene TRBJ2-7; 8 bases agree with TRBD2. Looked up from germline, CDR1 is SGHDN and CDR2 is FVKESK. CDR3 length: 12 amino acids. The CDR3 sequence: CLTGGGNCEQYF. The CDR3 coding sequence is TGTTTAACGGGGGGGGGAAACTGCGAGCAGTACTTC.

As concerns this clonotype: One end of the junction varies from germline; a read error may be responsible. The genes are TRBV7-2 and TRBJ1-1; tentatively, D is TRBD1 (6 bases). Germline CDR1 and CDR2: SGHTA and FQGNSA. The CDR3 has 18 residues. CDR3 DNA sequence: TGTGCCTGCAGCCCCGCGGGGGGCCCCGATGGCTTGAGAACTGAAGCTTTCTTT. Translated, it gives CACSPAGGPDGLRTEAFF.

V is TRBV5-1 and J is TRBJ2-7, with D perhaps assigned TRBD1 or TRBD2 (5 bases each). Per germline, CDR1 SGHRS and CDR2 YFSETQ. CDR3 length: 13 amino acids. Trimming removed 7 bases at V and 2 bases at J, with 13 bases between. The CDR3 DNA follows: TGCGCCAGCGGCCGGGACCAAGCCTACGAGCAGTACTTC. Its protein product is CASGRDQAYEQYF.

The chain recombines TRBV30 with TRBJ2-7; TRBD2 agrees at 10 bases. This CDR3 region has 14 residues. J was trimmed by 3 bases and V by 5 bases; bases with no gene match: 7. Germline CDR1 reads GTSNPN; CDR2 reads SVGIG (reference sequence). CDR3 DNA sequence: TGTGCCTGGGCCCCTAGCGGGGGATTCTACGAGCAGTACTTC. This gives the protein CAWAPSGGFYEQYF.

J is TRBJ1-2 and V is TRBV7-8, with D possibly TRBD1 on 5 matching bases. Germline V CDR1 and CDR2: SGHVS, FQNEAQ. Between the trimmed V and J ends, which lost 1 base and 10 bases, there was a span of 16 bases. CDR3 length: 14 residues. The CDR3 protein is CASSLGKGTLSYTF. The CDR3 nucleotides are TGTGCCAGCAGCTTAGGGAAAGGGACCCTCTCCTACACCTTC.

V usage is TRBV19 and J usage is TRBJ2-3; 9 bases match TRBD2. Germline lookup yields CDR1 LNHDA and CDR2 SQIVND (reference sequence). The CDR3 extends over 17 amino acids. After removal of 4 bases from V and 0 bases from J, the junction contained 8 bases not matched to a gene. The CDR3 coding sequence is TGTGCCAGTAGTAGGGGCAGTAGCGGGGGTAGCACAGATACGCAGTATTTT. Translated: CASSRGSSGGSTDTQYF. The full variable domain, completed using reference TRBV19 and TRBJ2-3, is DGGITQSPKYLFRKEGQNVTLSCEQNLNHDAMYWYRQDPGQGLRLIYYSQIVNDFQKGDIAEGYSVSREKKESFPLTVTSAQKNPTAFYLCASSRGSSGGSTDTQYFGPGTRLTVL.